These 7 T cell receptor beta chains came from one sample sequenced in a study of regulatory T cells in long-lasting Graves disease. Regarding time point: persistent/refractory GD, antithyroid drugs over 5 years with positive TRAb. From PBMCs, RNA was extracted and then used to make the TCR library. Arm-PCR of CDR3 regions with iRepertoire HTBI primers generated TCR beta libraries. One entry per CDR3 protein, called by TCRdb with MiXCR from the multiplex PCR reads. The table shows about 400,000 distinct CDR3 sequences, with about 20% occurring only once. Sequenced here: peripheral blood mononuclear cells (PBMCs), sampled when the disease was refractory, from a patient treated with antithyroid drugs. These receptors came from a female donor with Graves disease.

The table lists this clonotype with a few counts. This chain's CDR3 is CASSMGGPQHF. The CDR3 DNA follows: TGTGCCAGTAGTATGGGAGGACCCCAGCATTTT. The chain joins TRBV19 to TRBJ1-5; D gene unclear. Trimming removed 3 bases at V and 10 bases at J, with 7 bases between. Germline V gives CDR1 LNHDA, CDR2 SQIVND (reference sequence). There are 11 residues in the CDR3.

The chain has TRBV6-2 or TRBV6-3 and TRBJ2-2; D is unresolved. The V end was cut by 0 bases, the J end by 6 bases, with 11 bases between. Germline CDR1 MNHEY, CDR2 SVGEGT. The CDR3 is made up of 15 amino acids. DNA of the CDR3: TGTGCCAGCAGTTACTCGATTACAGTCCCCGGGGAGCTGTTTTTT. It translates to CASSYSITVPGELFF.

In its sample, this clonotype was seen a few times. The chain carries TRBV4-3 and TRBJ2-2; D unresolved. Germline CDR1 is LGHNA and CDR2 is YSLEER. This CDR3 spans 17 amino acids. V lost 0 bases, J lost 4 bases, and 15 bases lay in between. The CDR3 reads CASSQDVTRFGTGELFF. CDR3 bases: TGCGCCAGCAGCCAAGACGTAACACGGTTCGGCACCGGGGAGCTGTTTTTT.

This clonotype was observed many times. This chain uses TRBV28 with TRBJ1-6, with D unclear. CDR1 MDHEN and CDR2 SYDVKM come from the germline V gene. V dropped 5 bases and J dropped 7 bases, with 15 bases sitting between them. This CDR3 spans 15 amino acids. The DNA of the CDR3 is TGTGCCAGCAGTGTCCTCCCGAGACCGAATTCACCCCTCCACTTT. Its protein is CASSVLPRPNSPLHF. Full variable domain (outside the CDR3, taken from reference TRBV28 and TRBJ1-6): DVKVTQSSRYLVKRTGEKVFLECVQDMDHENMFWYRQDPGLGLRLIYFSYDVKMKEKGDIPEGYSVSREKKERFSLILESASTNQTSMYLCASSVLPRPNSPLHFGNGTRLTVT.

This clonotype came up a few times. The rearrangement uses TRBV27 and TRBJ2-3; D gene ambiguous. Germline V gene data show CDR1 as MNHEY and CDR2 as SMNVEV (reference sequence). There are 13 residues in the CDR3. V was trimmed by 3 bases and J by 6 bases, leaving 10 bases between them. In DNA, the CDR3 is TGTGCCAGCAGTTTGGGTTGGCCCGATACGCAGTATTTT. It codes for CASSLGWPDTQYF.

A word on this clonotype: A read error is possible here, since a much larger clone lies one base away. The chain uses TRBV3-1 and TRBJ1-2; possible D gene TRBD1, 6 bases. The CDR3 totals 15 residues. CDR1 and CDR2 (germline): LGHDT, YNNKEL (reference sequence). The CDR3: CASRQAGQSSNGYAF. The CDR3 bases are TGTGCCAGCAGGCAAGCCGGACAGTCATCTAATGGCTACGCCTTC. The complete variable domain, with remaining parts taken from reference TRBV3-1 and TRBJ1-2, reads DTAVSQTPKYLVTQMGNDKSIKCEQNLGHDTMYWYKQDSKKFLKIMFSYNNKELIINETVPNRFSPKSPDKAHLNLHINSLELGDSAVYFCASRQAGQSSNGYAFGSGTRLTVV.

The sample holds many counts of this clonotype. The chain uses TRBV11-1 and TRBJ2-7, with TRBD2 matching 9 bases. The CDR3 is made up of 17 amino acids. Germline loops: CDR1 SGHAT, CDR2 FQDESV (reference sequence). Trimming cost V 3 bases and J 0 bases; bases outside gene matches: 9. In nucleotides, the CDR3 is TGTGCCAGCAGCTTTCAAGCAAGCGGGAGGTCCTCCTACGAGCAGTACTTC. Translated: CASSFQASGRSSYEQYF.